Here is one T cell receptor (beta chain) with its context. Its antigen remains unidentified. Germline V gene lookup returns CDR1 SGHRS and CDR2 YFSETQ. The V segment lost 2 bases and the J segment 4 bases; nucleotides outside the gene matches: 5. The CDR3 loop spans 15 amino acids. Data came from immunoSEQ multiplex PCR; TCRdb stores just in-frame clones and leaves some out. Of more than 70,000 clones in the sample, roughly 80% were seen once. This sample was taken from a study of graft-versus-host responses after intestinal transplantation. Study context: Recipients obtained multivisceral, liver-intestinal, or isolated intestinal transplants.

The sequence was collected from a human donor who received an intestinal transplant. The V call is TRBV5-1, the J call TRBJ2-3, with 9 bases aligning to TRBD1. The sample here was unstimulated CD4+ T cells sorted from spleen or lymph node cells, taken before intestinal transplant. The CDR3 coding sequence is TGCGCCAGCAGCTTACGGGGACAGGGCCCAGATACGCAGTATTTT. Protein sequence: CASSLRGQGPDTQYF.